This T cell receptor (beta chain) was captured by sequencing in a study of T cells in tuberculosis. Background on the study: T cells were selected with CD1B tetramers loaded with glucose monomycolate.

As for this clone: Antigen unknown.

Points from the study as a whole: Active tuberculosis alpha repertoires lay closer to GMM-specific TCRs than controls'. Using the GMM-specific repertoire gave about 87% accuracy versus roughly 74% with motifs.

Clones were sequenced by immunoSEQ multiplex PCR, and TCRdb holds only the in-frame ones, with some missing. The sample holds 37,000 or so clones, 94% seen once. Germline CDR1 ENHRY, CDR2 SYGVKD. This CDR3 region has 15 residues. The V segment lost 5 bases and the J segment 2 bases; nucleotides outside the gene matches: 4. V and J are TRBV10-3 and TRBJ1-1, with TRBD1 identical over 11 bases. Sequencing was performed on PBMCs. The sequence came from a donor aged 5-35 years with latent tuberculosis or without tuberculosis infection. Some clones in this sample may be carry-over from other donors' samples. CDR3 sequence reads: CAISPGQGANTEAFF. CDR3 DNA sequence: TGTGCCATCAGTCCTGGACAGGGGGCTAACACTGAAGCTTTCTTT.